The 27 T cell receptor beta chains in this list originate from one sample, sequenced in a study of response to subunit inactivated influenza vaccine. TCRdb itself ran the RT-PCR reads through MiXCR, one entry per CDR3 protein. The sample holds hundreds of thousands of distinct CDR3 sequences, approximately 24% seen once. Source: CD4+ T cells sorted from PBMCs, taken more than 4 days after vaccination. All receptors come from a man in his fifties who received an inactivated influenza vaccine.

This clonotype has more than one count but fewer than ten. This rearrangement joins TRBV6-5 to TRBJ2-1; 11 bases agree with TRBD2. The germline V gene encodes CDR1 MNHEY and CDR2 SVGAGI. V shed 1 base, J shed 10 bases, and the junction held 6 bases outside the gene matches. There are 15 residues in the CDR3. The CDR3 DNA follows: TGTGCCAGCAGTTACTTAGCGGGGGGGCCCCGGGAGCAGTTCTTC. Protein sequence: CASSYLAGGPREQFF.

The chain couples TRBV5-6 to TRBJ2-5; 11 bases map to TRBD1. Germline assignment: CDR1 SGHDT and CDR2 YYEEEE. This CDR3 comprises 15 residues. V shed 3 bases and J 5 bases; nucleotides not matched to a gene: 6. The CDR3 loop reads CASSWTGGASETQYF. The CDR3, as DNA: TGTGCCAGCAGCTGGACAGGGGGCGCTTCGGAGACCCAGTACTTC.

The CDR3 nucleotides are TGCGCCAGCAGCCAAGATATTGGACAGGCTTCGTCCGAGACCCAGTACTTC. Its translation is CASSQDIGQASSETQYF. V gene TRBV4-3 combines with J gene TRBJ2-5; 7 bases fit TRBD1. V was clipped by 0 bases and J by 5 bases; unmatched bases: 12. The germline V gene has CDR1 LGHNA and CDR2 YSLEER. The length of the CDR3 is 17 residues.

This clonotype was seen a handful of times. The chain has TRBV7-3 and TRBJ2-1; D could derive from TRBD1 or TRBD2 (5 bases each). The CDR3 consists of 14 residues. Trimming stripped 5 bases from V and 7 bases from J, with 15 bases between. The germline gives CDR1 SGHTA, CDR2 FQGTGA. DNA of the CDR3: TGTGCCAGCAGCCCCACTGATTGGGGGAATGAGCAGTTCTTC. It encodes CASSPTDWGNEQFF.

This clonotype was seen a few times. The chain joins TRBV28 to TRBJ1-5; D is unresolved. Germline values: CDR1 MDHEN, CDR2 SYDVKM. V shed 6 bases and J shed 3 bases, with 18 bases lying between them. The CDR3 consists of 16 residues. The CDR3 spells CASSRLDLVFNQPQHF. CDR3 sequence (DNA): TGTGCCAGCAGCCGACTAGACCTGGTCTTCAATCAGCCCCAGCATTTT.

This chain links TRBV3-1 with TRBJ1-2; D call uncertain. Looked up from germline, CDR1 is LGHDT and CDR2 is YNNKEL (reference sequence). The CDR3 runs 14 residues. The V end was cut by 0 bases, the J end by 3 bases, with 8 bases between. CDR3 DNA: TGTGCCAGCAGCCAAGATAGAGTTTACTATGGCTACACCTTC. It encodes CASSQDRVYYGYTF. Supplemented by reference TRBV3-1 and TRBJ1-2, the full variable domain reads DTAVSQTPKYLVTQMGNDKSIKCEQNLGHDTMYWYKQDSKKFLKIMFSYNNKELIINETVPNRFSPKSPDKAHLNLHINSLELGDSAVYFCASSQDRVYYGYTFGSGTRLTVV.

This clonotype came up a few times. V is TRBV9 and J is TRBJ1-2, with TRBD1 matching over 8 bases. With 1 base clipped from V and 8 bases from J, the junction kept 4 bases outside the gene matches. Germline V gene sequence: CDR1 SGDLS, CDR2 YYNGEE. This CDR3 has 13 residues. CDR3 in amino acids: CASSVPGGRGYTF. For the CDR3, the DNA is TGTGCCAGCAGCGTACCAGGGGGCAGGGGCTACACCTTC.

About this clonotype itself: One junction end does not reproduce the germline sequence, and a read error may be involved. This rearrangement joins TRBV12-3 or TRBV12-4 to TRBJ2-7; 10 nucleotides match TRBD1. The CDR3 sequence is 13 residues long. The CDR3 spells CASRGQGDYEHYF. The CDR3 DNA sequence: TGTGCCAGTAGAGGACAGGGGGATTACGAGCATTACTTC.

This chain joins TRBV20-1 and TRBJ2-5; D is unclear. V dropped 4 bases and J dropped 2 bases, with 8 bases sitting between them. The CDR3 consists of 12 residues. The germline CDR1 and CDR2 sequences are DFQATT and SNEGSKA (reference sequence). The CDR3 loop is CSAIIGQETQYF. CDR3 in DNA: TGCAGTGCTATCATAGGTCAAGAGACCCAGTACTTC.

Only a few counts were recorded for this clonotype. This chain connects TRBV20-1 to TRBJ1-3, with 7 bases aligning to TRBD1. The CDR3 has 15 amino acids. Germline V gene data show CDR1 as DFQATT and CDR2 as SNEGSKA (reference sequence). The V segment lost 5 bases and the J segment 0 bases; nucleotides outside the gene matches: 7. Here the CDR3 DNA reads TGCAGTGCTCGCCACAGGGGTTACTCTGGAAACACCATATATTTT. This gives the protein CSARHRGYSGNTIYF.

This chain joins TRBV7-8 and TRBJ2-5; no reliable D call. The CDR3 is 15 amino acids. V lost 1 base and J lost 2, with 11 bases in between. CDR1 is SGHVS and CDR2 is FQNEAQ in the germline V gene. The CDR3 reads CASSLGTAKQETQYF. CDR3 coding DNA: TGTGCCAGCAGCTTAGGGACGGCCAAACAAGAGACCCAGTACTTC.

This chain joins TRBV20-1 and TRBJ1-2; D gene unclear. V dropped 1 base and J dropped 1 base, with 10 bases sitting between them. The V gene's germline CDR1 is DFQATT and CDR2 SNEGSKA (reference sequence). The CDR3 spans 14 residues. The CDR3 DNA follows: TGCAGTGCTAGAGCGGCCAGCCTTAACTATGGCTACACCTTC. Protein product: CSARAASLNYGYTF.

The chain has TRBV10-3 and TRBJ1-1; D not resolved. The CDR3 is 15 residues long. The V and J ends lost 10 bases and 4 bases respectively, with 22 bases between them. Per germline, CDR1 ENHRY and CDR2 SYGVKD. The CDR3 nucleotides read TGTGCCAGCGTATACGAGAGGAGAAAGGCCACTGAAGCTTTCTTT. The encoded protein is CASVYERRKATEAFF.

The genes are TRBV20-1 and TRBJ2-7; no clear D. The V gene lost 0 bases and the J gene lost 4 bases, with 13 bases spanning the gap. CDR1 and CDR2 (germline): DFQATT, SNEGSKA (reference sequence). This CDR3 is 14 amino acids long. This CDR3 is CSAREGRPEYEQYF. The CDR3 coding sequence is TGCAGTGCTAGAGAGGGCCGCCCTGAGTACGAGCAGTACTTC.

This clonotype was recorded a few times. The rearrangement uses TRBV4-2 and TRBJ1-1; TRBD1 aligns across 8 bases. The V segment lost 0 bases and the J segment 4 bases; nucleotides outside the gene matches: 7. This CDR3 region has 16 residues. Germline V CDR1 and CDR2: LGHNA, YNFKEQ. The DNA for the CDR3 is TGTGCCAGCAGCCAAGACCCCGGAGACAGGGGCACTGAAGCTTTCTTT. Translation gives CASSQDPGDRGTEAFF.

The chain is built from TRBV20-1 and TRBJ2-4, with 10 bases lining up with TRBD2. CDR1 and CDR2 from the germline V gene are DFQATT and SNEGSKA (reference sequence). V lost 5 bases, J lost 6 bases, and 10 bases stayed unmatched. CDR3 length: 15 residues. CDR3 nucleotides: TGCAGTGCTGTTAGCGGGAGGCCTGACCCAAACATTCAGTACTTC. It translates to CSAVSGRPDPNIQYF.

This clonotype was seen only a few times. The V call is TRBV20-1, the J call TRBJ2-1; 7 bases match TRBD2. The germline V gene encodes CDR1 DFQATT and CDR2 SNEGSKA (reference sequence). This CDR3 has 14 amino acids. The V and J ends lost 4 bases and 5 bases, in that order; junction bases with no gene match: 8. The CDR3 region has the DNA TGCAGTGCTAACTCGCCGGGACTAAACAATGAGCAGTTCTTC. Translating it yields CSANSPGLNNEQFF.

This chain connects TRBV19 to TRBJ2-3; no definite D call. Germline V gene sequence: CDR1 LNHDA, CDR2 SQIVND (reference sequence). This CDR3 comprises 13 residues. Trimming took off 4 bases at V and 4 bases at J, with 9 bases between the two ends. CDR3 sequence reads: CASSKGLADTQYF. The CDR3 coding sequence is TGTGCCAGTAGTAAGGGTTTGGCAGATACGCAGTATTTT.

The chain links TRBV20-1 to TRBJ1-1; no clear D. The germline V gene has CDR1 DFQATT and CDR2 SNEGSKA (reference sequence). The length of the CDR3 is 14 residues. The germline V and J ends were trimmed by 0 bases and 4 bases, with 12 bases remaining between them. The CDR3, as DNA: TGCAGTGCTAGAGATGTTATGGATGGCACTGAAGCTTTCTTT. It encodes CSARDVMDGTEAFF.

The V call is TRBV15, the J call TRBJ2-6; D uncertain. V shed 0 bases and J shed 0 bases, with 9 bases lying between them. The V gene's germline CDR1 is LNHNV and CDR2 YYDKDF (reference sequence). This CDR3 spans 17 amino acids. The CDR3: CATSRDLGSSGANVLTF. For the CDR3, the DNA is TGTGCCACCAGCAGAGATCTGGGTAGCTCTGGGGCCAACGTCCTGACTTTC.

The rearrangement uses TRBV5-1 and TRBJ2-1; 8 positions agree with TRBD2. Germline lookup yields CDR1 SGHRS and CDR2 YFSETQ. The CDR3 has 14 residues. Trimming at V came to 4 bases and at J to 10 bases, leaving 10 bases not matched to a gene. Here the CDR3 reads CASSTPAGGQEQFF. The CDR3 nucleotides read TGCGCCAGCAGCACCCCCGCGGGGGGACAAGAGCAGTTCTTC. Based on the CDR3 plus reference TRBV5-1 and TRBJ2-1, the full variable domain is KAGVTQTPRYLIKTRGQQVTLSCSPISGHRSVSWYQQTPGQGLQFLFEYFSETQRNKGNFPGRFSGRQFSNSRSEMNVSTLELGDSALYLCASSTPAGGQEQFFGPGTRLTVL.

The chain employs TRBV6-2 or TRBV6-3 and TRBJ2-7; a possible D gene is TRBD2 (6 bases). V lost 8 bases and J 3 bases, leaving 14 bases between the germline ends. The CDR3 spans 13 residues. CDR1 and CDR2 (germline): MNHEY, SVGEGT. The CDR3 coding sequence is TGTGCCAGCCTGGCCGTAGCGGACTACGAGCAGTACTTC. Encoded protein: CASLAVADYEQYF.

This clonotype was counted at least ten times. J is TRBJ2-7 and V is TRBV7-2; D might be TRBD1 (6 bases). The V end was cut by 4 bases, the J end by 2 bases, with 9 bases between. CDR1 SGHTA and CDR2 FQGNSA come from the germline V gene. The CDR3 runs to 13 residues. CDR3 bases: TGTGCCAGCAGCTCCGACAGGACCTACGAGCAGTACTTC. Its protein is CASSSDRTYEQYF.

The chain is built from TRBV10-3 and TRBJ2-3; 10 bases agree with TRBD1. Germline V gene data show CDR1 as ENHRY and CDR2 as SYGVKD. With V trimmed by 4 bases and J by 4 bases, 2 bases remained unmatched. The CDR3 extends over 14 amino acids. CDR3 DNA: TGTGCCATCAGTGCGGACAGGGGGGCAGATACGCAGTATTTT. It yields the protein CAISADRGADTQYF.

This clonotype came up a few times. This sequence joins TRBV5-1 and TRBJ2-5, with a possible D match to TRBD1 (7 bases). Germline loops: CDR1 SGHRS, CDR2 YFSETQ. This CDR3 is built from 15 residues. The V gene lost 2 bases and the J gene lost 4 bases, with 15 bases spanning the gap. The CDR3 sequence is CASSFRSGGTETQYF. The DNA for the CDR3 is TGCGCCAGCAGCTTTAGGTCAGGGGGGACAGAGACCCAGTACTTC.

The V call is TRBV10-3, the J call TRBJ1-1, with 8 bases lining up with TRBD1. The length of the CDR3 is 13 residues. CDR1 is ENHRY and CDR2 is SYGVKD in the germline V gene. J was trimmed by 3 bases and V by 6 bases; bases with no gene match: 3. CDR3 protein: CAISRQGYTEAFF. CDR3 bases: TGTGCCATCAGCCGACAGGGGTACACTGAAGCTTTCTTT.

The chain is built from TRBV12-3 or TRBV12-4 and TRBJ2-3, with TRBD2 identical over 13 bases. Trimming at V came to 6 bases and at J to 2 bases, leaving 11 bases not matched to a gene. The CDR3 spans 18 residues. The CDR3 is CASSRLAGGLTLTDTQYF. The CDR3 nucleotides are TGTGCCAGCAGCCGACTAGCGGGGGGCCTAACCCTCACAGATACGCAGTATTTT.